This T cell receptor beta chain derives from a study of monozygotic twins with cystic fibrosis. In the study overall: Libraries were built from approximately 3 micrograms of fragmented DNA using roughly 14 PCR cycles.

Libraries were prepared by immunoSEQ multiplex PCR; TCRdb keeps only in-frame clonotypes and omits some of them. This table has about 19,000 clones, approximately 97% appearing once. Study-wide findings and caveats: Co-twins had the most similar V usage for 13 of 16 pairs, J for 8. In this small cohort, shared CDR3 numbers showed no association with age, concordance or disease severity. Unrelated CF individuals shared fewer identical clonotypes than monozygotic CF twins.

This clone turned up a few times. The target antigen is unknown. Trimming cost V 4 bases and J 0 bases; bases outside gene matches: 6. Germline V gene sequence: CDR1 SQVTM, CDR2 ANQGSEA. CDR3 length: 15 residues. This TCR was recovered from a woman under 40 with cystic fibrosis. The chain carries TRBV29-1 and TRBJ2-4; 7 bases match TRBD2. The specimen was blood. CDR3 loop: CSVGASGLAKNIQYF. CDR3 nucleotides: TGCAGCGTTGGGGCTAGCGGATTAGCCAAAAACATTCAGTACTTC.